This T cell receptor (beta chain) appears in the sequencing data of a study of regulatory T cells in long-lasting Graves disease (dated by TCRdb to the early 2020s). At the level of the whole study: Newly diagnosed Graves' disease patients had taken antithyroid drugs for less than 3 months. This study used TCR sequencing and RNA sequencing of peripheral blood to compare persistent Graves' disease patients against newly diagnosed Graves' disease patients. A total of some 35 samples underwent TCR sequencing, from about 13 patients with persistent Graves' disease and some 20 patients with newly diagnosed Graves' disease. The study took place in China and was registered as a clinical trial. The study at large found these results: Persistent disease showed preferential use of TRBV28, TRBJ1-2 and TRBJ2-5, whereas newly diagnosed disease favored TRBV20-1 and TRBJ2-1. Persistent Graves' disease patients showed lower TCR Shannon entropy and fewer highly expanded clones than newly diagnosed patients, suggesting clonal expansion. As a limitation, the authors acknowledged that the small sample size may reduce accuracy. More public clonotypes were shared among persistent patients (around 2,600) than among newly diagnosed patients (roughly 1,000). Only the TCR beta chain was sequenced and analyzed. Peripheral blood alone was examined, since thyroid tissue, which constituted the primary lesion, could not be accessed.

Deletion took 6 bases off V and 3 bases off J, with a span of 18 bases between the germline ends. Sequences LNHDA (CDR1) and SQIVND (CDR2) are obtained from the germline V gene (reference sequence). The CDR3 has 15 amino acids, counting the end cysteine and phenylalanine. CDR3 DNA only is kept here, 45 bases in frame from base 1. Regarding this clonotype: What antigen it recognizes has not been identified. No much larger clone is present one base from it, and per-base qualities are unavailable.

Library preparation was by multiplex PCR. Sequencing took place on an Illumina HiSeq 4000. TCR beta libraries were built with iRepertoire HTBI primers and Arm-PCR amplification of CDR3 regions. Before sequencing, the PCR products went through gel purification. Under the source paper's analysis protocol: Gene usage analysis of CDR3 amino acid clonotypes relied on the 60 or so TRBV and over 13 TRBJ segments identified across samples. COPE and FqMerger were used to merge filtered high-quality paired reads into contigs. Contigs were aligned with BLAST to IMGT TRBV, TRBD and TRBJ reference genes, and CDR3 was defined per IMGT. Any clonotype with a frequency above 0.1% was classified as a highly expanded clone. Shannon entropy was used to measure repertoire diversity, and the Gini coefficient was used to measure V-J evenness. Public clonotypes were defined as clonotypes shared by more than one individual. Starting from the raw public reads, TCRdb applied fastp trimming at Q25, assembled clones with MiXCR and retained in-frame beta chains. Every distinct CDR3 protein forms one entry, paired with its most common genes and DNA. The V and J calls shown here were made by TCRdb, not taken from the authors' results. The sample table contains 400,000 to 500,000 distinct CDR3 sequences; only one count was recorded for about 16% of them. The ten top clones hold around 15% of the sample.

Taken with the paper, the label for time point translates to: newly diagnosed GD, antithyroid drugs for less than 3 months. For both TCR sequencing and RNA sequencing, RNA was extracted from PBMCs in TRIzol. Graves' disease was diagnosed according to American Thyroid Association guidelines. Patients were recruited from an endocrinology department in Xi'an, China. Each patient gave approximately 9.7 milliliters of peripheral blood, collected in an EDTA anticoagulant tube. Ficoll Paque Plus density gradient separation was used to isolate PBMCs, and no additional T cell sorting was done. RNA quality was checked with an Agilent 2100 Bioanalyzer and agarose gel, and concentration with a NanoDrop 2000. Separately, the same data were catalogued under a study of T cells in Graves' hyperthyroidism and ophthalmopathy. In that second paper, the authors write: A patient counted as having stable Graves' hyperthyroidism if no progression to ophthalmopathy occurred over 18 months of follow-up. Hyperthyroidism patients were newly diagnosed, had a disease duration of under 2 months, and were aged 18 to 65 years. Exclusion was applied to patients with uncontrolled infections, other autoimmune diseases, pregnancy or lactation. Diagnoses were based on clinical symptoms, serum thyroxine and TRAb, thyroid ultrasound and orbital computed tomography. The TCR CDR3 was subjected to a first round of RT-PCR using the HTBI primer set and the Qiagen OneStep RT-PCR kit. Most expanded thyroid clonotypes (frequency above 0.001) were also detected in blood, suggesting blood repertoires may reflect thyroid immune responses. In cross-validation, a model built on a 13 V-J signature told ophthalmopathy apart from stable hyperthyroidism with approximately 90% sensitivity and roughly 82% specificity, and in testing the same model reached 80%/75%. In validation, the model predicted progression to ophthalmopathy with 60% to 71% sensitivity and 72.22% specificity, a median of about 6 months before onset. TCR V-J signatures able to tell the groups apart were searched for in a discovery cohort of some 100 patients, of whom around 43 had Graves' ophthalmopathy and around 57 had stable Graves' hyperthyroidism. Prospective prediction of ophthalmopathy was tested in an independent validation cohort consisting of 18 to 20 hyperthyroidism patients and some 16 patients who later progressed to ophthalmopathy. The 100 or so discovery patients were divided at random into training and test sets in a 7:3 ratio. Thyroid tissue and blood T-cell repertoires from more than five Graves' hyperthyroidism patients were also compared in the study. Once sampling was done, hyperthyroidism patients were given methimazole at a starting dose of 30 mg daily, whereas ophthalmopathy patients were given high-dose intravenous methylprednisolone. Libraries were constructed in a second round of multiplex PCR, after which size selection and purification were performed. The libraries were sequenced on an Illumina HiSeq2000 using paired-end 100 bp reads. SOAPnuke was used to process the raw data, removing reads that contained adapters or uncalled bases, had a mean Phred below 15, or lacked an exact match to the constant primer or identifier. High-quality paired reads were merged with COPE v1.2.5, and unique nucleotide sequences were defined as clonotypes. MiTCR v1.1 was used to align the clonotypes against IMGT TRBV, TRBD and TRBJ reference segments. The analysis was restricted to V-J combinations with a frequency above 0.0001, which together covered about 99% of the repertoires. The TCS score was defined as the ratio of F50 (clonal expansion) to E x V (chaos), calculated using BLOSUM62-based TCRdist between CDR3 peptides within each V-J. Welch's t-statistics and random forest reduced several hundred V-J features to 10 to 15, which were used in a naive Bayes classifier (R e1071). Sample size was not statistically predetermined, and blinding of investigators to group allocation was not performed. According to the paper, TCR Vbeta CDR3 sequencing was carried out on some 140 peripheral blood samples, which came from fewer than 50 ophthalmopathy, under 85 hyperthyroidism and roughly 17 progressor patients.

This receptor chain uses TRBV19 and TRBJ2-7; a tentative D match to TRBD1 spans 7 bases. This clonotype originated in a woman aged 25 to 39 with Graves disease. Donor details come from another sample of the same person, matched by shared clones. Sequencing was performed on peripheral blood mononuclear cells (PBMCs), taken at new diagnosis, from a patient treated with antithyroid drugs. The sequenced DNA is TGTGCCAGTAGGGGATGGACAGGAGGGGGCTACGAGCAGTACTTC. The translation is CASRGWTGGGYEQYF.